This T cell receptor (beta chain) originates from a study of Graves' ophthalmopathy and Graves' hyperthyroidism. Study-wide results and limits: A model of 13 signatures distinguished ophthalmopathy from stable hyperthyroidism at approximately 90% sensitivity and around 81% specificity. Detected in blood as well were most expanded thyroid clonotypes with frequency above 0.001.

The J segment lost 6 bases and the V segment lost 3 bases, leaving 6 bases of the junction unmatched. The CDR3 spans 17 residues. Germline assignment: CDR1 KGHDR and CDR2 SFDVKD. Reliance was placed on clinical symptoms, serum thyroxine, TRAb, thyroid ultrasound and orbital computed tomography for diagnosis. As the template, RNA transcripts were used to amplify TCR beta CDR3 regions. Following a first-round RT-PCR that used HTBI primers, a second-round multiplex PCR was carried out. TCRdb called the multiplex PCR reads again in MiXCR, with one record for every CDR3 protein. The table shows approximately 540,000 distinct CDR3 sequences, with under 40% occurring only once. To note about this clonotype: The target antigen is unknown.

Input material: peripheral blood or thyroid tissue (not recorded which). This receptor was obtained from an adult man with Graves' hyperthyroidism. The chain has TRBV24-1 and TRBJ2-2; 13 bases are shared with TRBD2. Written as DNA, the CDR3 is TGTGCCACCAGTGATGGACTAGCGGGAGTCGGTTCCGGGGAGCTGTTTTTT. Translation gives CATSDGLAGVGSGELFF.